This T cell receptor (beta chain) is from a study of blood T cells in healthy people across ages. Sample-barcoded 5' priming and a J-beta primer mix drove a second PCR of 7 to 11 cycles. There were at least 2.5 million CDR3-containing paired-end reads obtained from each sample. One entry per CDR3 protein, called by TCRdb with MiXCR from the 5' RACE reads. Altogether about 640,000 distinct CDR3 sequences are present, roughly 50% being singletons, with the ten largest covering around 37%. The donors, healthy Caucasians from Russia, were aged roughly 6 to 90. This clonotype appeared a few times. The sequence was collected from a man in his 60s in good health. The sample was blood.

The CDR3 spells CSVLPTSGTQYF. In DNA form, the CDR3 reads TGCAGCGTACTACCCACGTCGGGGACCCAGTACTTC. This chain uses TRBV29-1 with TRBJ2-5; D not resolved. Trimming shortened V by 6 bases and J by 7 bases, and 15 bases separated the two germline ends. The CDR3 is made up of 12 amino acids. The germline V gene has CDR1 SQVTM and CDR2 ANQGSEA.